This T cell receptor (beta chain) appears in the sequencing data of a study of CD8+ T cells in alopecia areata. In this sample, this clone turned up once. Samples from alopecia areata patients were lesional scalp punch biopsies and peripheral blood. RNA, once extracted, was reverse transcribed into cDNA for use as the sequencing template. Some clones are missing from TCRdb's copy, which holds only in-frame ones; the method was immunoSEQ multiplex PCR. This table holds approximately 30,000 clones, approximately 58% found once. The source is a human donor with alopecia areata. The sequencing sample was made of NKG2D-high CD8+ T cells sorted from blood.

In DNA form, the CDR3 reads TGTGCCAGCAGCTCGTTGGGGTCTGGCTACACCTTC. It translates to CASSSLGSGYTF. V usage is TRBV13 and J usage is TRBJ1-2, with D uncertain. Germline CDR1 is PRHDT and CDR2 is FYEKMQ (reference sequence). The CDR3 is made up of 12 amino acids. Trimming took off 4 bases at V and 7 bases at J, with 10 bases between the two ends. The variable domain in full, completed from reference TRBV13 and TRBJ1-2, reads AAGVIQSPRHLIKEKRETATLKCYPIPRHDTVYWYQQGPGQDPQFLISFYEKMQSDKGSIPDRFSAQQFSDYHSELNMSSLELGDSALYFCASSSLGSGYTFGSGTRLTVV.